The TCR beta chain described here comes from a study of cytomegalovirus exposure and HLA in healthy donors. Findings and limits, study-wide: Based on reports, TCR beta sequences accurately predicted HLA-A and HLA-B alleles for most subjects. Presence/absence analyses assumed roughly uniform sequencing depth across donors, which may not hold.

Amplification used 60 Vbeta primers and 13 Jbeta primers. Sequenced by immunoSEQ multiplex PCR; TCRdb stores in-frame clones only, minus some. This sample has 160,000 or so clones; 60% to 80% occur once, and the top ten carry more than 1.2%. Regarding this clone: Its antigen remains unknown.

V was clipped by 7 bases and J by 3 bases, with 12 bases between them. This CDR3 comprises 14 residues. Germline V lookup: CDR1 SGHVS, CDR2 FNYEAQ. Samples came from healthy bone marrow donors. The chain links TRBV7-6 to TRBJ2-2, with no clear D. Sequencing was done on a sample of PBMCs. This receptor was taken from a male donor in good health and CMV-seronegative. CDR3 sequence reads: CASNVAGYTGELFF. The CDR3, as DNA: TGTGCCAGCAACGTCGCCGGGTACACCGGGGAGCTGTTTTTT.